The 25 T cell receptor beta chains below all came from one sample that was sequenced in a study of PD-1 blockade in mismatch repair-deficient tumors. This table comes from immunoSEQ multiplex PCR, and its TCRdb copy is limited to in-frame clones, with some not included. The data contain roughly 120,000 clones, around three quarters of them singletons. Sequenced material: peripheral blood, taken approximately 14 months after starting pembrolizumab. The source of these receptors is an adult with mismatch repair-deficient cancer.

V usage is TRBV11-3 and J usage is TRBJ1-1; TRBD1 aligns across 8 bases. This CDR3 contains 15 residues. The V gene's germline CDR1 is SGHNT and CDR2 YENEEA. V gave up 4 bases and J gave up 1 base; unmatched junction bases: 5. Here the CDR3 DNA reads TGTGCCAGCAGCTCCAAGGGGACAGGGAACACTGAAGCTTTCTTT. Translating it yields CASSSKGTGNTEAFF.

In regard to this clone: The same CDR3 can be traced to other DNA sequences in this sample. In DNA form, the CDR3 reads TGTGCCAGCAGCGAGACGAACACCGGGGAGCTGTTTTTT. Protein product: CASSETNTGELFF. The chain is built from TRBV5-6 and TRBJ2-2, with D unresolved. The CDR3 has 13 amino acids. CDR1 is SGHDT, CDR2 YYEEEE, per germline. Trimming shortened V by 4 bases and J by 0 bases, and 4 bases separated the two germline ends.

The CDR3 sequence is CASSQDRGAPYEQYF. CDR3 bases: TGCGCCAGCAGCCAAGATCGGGGGGCTCCCTACGAGCAGTACTTC. The chain is built from TRBV4-3 and TRBJ2-7, with D perhaps TRBD2 (7 bases). CDR1 and CDR2 from the germline V gene are LGHNA and YSLEER. The CDR3 is made up of 15 amino acids. Between the trimmed V and J ends, which lost 0 bases and 2 bases, there was a span of 11 bases.

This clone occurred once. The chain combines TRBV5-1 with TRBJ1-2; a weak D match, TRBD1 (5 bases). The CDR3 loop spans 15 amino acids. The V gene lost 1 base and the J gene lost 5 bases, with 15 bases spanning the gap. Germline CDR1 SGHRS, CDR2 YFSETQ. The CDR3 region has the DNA TGCGCCAGCAGCTTGAATATCGGGACCACTTATGGCTACACCTTC. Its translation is CASSLNIGTTYGYTF.

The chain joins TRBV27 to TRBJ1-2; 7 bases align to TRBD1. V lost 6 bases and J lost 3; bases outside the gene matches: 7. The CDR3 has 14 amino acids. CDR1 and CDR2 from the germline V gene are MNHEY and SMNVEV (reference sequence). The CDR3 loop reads CASRATGVDYGYTF. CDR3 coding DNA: TGTGCCAGCAGAGCCACAGGGGTTGACTATGGCTACACCTTC.

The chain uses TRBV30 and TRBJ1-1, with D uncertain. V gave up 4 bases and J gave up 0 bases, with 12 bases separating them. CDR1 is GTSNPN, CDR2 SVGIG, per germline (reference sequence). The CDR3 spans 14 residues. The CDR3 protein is CAWKVGFMNTEAFF. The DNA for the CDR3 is TGTGCCTGGAAGGTAGGGTTTATGAACACTGAAGCTTTCTTT.

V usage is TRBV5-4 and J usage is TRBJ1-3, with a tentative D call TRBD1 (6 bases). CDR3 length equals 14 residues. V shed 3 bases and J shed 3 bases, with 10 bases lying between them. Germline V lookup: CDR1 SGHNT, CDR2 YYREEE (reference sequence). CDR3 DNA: TGTGCCAGCAGCTCAACAGGGTTTGGAAACACCATATATTTT. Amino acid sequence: CASSSTGFGNTIYF.

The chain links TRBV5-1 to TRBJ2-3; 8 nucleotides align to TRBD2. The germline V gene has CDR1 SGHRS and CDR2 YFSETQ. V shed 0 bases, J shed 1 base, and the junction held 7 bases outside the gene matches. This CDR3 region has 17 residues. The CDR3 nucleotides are TGCGCCAGCAGCTTGGGGCGGGGAGCGGGAGGCACAGATACGCAGTATTTT. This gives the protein CASSLGRGAGGTDTQYF.

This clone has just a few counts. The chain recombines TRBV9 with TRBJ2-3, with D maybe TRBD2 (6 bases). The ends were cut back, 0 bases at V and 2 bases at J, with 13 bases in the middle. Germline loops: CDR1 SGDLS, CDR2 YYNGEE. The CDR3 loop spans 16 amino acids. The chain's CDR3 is CASSVGVGTVTDTQYF. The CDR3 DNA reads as TGTGCCAGCAGCGTAGGCGTGGGGACTGTCACAGATACGCAGTATTTT.

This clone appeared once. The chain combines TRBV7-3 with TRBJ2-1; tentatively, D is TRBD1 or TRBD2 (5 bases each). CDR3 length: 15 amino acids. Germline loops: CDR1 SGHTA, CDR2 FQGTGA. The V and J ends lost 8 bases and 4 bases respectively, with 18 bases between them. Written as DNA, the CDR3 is TGTGCCAGCGGCTACGGGACCGAAAATTACAATGAGCAGTTCTTC. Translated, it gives CASGYGTENYNEQFF.

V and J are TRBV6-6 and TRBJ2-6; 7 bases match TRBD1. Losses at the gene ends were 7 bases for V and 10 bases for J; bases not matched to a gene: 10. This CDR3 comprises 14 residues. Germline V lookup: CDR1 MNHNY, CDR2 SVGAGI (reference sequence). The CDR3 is CASTHFRDSNVLTF. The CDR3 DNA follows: TGTGCCAGCACCCACTTTCGGGACAGTAACGTCCTGACTTTC.

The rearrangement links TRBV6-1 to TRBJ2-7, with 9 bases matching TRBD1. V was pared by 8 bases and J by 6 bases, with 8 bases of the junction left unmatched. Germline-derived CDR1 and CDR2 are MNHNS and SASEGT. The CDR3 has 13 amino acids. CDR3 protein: CASRDRVQGEQYF. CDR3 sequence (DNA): TGTGCCAGCCGGGACAGGGTACAAGGCGAGCAGTACTTC.

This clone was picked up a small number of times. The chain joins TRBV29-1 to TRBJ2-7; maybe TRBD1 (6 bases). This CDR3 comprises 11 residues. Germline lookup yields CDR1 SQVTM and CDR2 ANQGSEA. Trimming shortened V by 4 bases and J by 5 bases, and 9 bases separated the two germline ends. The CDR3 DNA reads TGCAGCGTTGGCCAGGGGAACGAGCAGTACTTC. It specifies CSVGQGNEQYF.

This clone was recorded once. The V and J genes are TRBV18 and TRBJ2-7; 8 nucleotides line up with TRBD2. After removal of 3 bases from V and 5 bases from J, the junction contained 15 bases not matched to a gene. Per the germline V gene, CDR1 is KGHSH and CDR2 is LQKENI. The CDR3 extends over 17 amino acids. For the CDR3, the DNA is TGTGCCAGCTCACCGAAAGTTCGACGGGAGGGCCTGAACGAGCAGTACTTC. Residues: CASSPKVRREGLNEQYF.

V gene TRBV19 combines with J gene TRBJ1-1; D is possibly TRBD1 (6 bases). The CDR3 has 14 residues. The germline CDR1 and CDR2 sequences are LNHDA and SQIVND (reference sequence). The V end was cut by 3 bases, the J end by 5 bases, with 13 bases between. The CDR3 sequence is CASSIHRRGTEAFF. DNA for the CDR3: TGTGCCAGTAGTATCCATAGGAGGGGGACTGAAGCTTTCTTT.

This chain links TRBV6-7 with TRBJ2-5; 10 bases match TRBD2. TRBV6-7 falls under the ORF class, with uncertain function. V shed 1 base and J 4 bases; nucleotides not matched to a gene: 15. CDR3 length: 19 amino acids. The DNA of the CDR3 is TGTGCCAGCAGTTACTTCCATATTACTTGGGCTAGCGGGAGAGAGACCCAGTACTTC. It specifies CASSYFHITWASGRETQYF.

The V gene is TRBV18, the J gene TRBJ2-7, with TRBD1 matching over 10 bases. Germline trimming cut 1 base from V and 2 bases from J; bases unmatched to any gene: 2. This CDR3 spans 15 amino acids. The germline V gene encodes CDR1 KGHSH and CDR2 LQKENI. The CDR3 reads CASSPLGQGAYEQYF. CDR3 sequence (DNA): TGTGCCAGCTCACCACTCGGACAGGGGGCCTACGAGCAGTACTTC.

The CDR3 loop reads CASGLHHLGTGELFF. The CDR3 bases are TGTGCTAGTGGTTTGCACCATTTGGGCACCGGGGAGCTGTTTTTT. The chain recombines TRBV12-5 with TRBJ2-2, with D hard to call. The CDR3 is 15 residues long. The ends were cut back, 2 bases at V and 4 bases at J, with 11 bases in the middle. Germline assignment: CDR1 LGHNT and CDR2 FRNRAP.

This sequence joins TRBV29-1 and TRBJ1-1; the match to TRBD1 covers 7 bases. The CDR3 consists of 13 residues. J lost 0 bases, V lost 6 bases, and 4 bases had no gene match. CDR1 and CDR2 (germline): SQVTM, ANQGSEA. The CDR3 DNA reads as TGCAGCGTCCCCGGGACAGTGAACACTGAAGCTTTCTTT. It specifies CSVPGTVNTEAFF.

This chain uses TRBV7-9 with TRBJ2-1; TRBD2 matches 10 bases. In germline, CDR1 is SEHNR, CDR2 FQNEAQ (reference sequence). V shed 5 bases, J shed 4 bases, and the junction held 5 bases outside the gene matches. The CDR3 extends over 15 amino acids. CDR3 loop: CASSLGLADYNEQFF. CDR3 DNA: TGTGCCAGCAGCCTTGGACTAGCGGATTACAATGAGCAGTTCTTC.

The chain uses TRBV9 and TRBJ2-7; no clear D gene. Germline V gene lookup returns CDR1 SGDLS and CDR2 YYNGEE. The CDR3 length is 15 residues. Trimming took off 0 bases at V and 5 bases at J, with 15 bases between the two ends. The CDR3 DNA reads TGTGCCAGCAGCGTAGATCTCCCCCCTATGGACGAGCAGTACTTC. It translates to CASSVDLPPMDEQYF. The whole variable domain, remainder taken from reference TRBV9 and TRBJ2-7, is DSGVTQTPKHLITATGQRVTLRCSPRSGDLSVYWYQQSLDQGLQFLIQYYNGEERAKGNILERFSAQQFPDLHSELNLSSLELGDSALYFCASSVDLPPMDEQYFGPGTRLTVT.

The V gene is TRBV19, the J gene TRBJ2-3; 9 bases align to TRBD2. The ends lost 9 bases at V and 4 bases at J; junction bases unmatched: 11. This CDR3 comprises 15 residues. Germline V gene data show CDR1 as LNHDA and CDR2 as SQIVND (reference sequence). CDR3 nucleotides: TGTGCCAGCTCCCCTAGCGGGATCGGCGCAGATACGCAGTATTTT. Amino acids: CASSPSGIGADTQYF.

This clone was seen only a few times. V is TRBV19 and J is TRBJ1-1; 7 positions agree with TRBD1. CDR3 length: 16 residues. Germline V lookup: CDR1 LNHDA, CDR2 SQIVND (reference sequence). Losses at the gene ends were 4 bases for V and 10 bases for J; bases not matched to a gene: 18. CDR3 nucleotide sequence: TGTGCCAGTAGTACCCGGACAGGACTACTGTCAGAGGGAGCTTTCTTT. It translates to CASSTRTGLLSEGAFF. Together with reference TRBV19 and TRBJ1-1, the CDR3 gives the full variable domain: DGGITQSPKYLFRKEGQNVTLSCEQNLNHDAMYWYRQDPGQGLRLIYYSQIVNDFQKGDIAEGYSVSREKKESFPLTVTSAQKNPTAFYLCASSTRTGLLSEGAFFGQGTRLTVV.

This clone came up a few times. This chain's CDR3 is CASSPGQEKDYGYTF. CDR3 DNA sequence: TGTGCCAGCAGCCCTGGACAGGAGAAGGACTATGGCTACACCTTC. V and J are TRBV7-6 and TRBJ1-2, with 7 bases that match TRBD1. The CDR3 length is 15 residues. Germline V gene data show CDR1 as SGHVS and CDR2 as FNYEAQ. Trimming removed 5 bases from V and 3 bases from J; junction bases left unmatched: 9.

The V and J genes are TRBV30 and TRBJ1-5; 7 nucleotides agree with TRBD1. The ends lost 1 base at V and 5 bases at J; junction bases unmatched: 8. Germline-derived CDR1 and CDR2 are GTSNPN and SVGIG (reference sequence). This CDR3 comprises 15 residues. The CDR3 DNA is TGTGCCTGGAGTGGCCGGACAGGTATGCATCAGCCCCAGCATTTT. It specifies CAWSGRTGMHQPQHF. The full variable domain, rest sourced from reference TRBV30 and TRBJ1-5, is SQTIHQWPATLVQPVGSPLSLECTVEGTSNPNLYWYRQAAGRGLQLLFYSVGIGQISSEVPQNLSASRPQDRQFILSSKKLLLSDSGFYLCAWSGRTGMHQPQHFGDGTRLSIL.